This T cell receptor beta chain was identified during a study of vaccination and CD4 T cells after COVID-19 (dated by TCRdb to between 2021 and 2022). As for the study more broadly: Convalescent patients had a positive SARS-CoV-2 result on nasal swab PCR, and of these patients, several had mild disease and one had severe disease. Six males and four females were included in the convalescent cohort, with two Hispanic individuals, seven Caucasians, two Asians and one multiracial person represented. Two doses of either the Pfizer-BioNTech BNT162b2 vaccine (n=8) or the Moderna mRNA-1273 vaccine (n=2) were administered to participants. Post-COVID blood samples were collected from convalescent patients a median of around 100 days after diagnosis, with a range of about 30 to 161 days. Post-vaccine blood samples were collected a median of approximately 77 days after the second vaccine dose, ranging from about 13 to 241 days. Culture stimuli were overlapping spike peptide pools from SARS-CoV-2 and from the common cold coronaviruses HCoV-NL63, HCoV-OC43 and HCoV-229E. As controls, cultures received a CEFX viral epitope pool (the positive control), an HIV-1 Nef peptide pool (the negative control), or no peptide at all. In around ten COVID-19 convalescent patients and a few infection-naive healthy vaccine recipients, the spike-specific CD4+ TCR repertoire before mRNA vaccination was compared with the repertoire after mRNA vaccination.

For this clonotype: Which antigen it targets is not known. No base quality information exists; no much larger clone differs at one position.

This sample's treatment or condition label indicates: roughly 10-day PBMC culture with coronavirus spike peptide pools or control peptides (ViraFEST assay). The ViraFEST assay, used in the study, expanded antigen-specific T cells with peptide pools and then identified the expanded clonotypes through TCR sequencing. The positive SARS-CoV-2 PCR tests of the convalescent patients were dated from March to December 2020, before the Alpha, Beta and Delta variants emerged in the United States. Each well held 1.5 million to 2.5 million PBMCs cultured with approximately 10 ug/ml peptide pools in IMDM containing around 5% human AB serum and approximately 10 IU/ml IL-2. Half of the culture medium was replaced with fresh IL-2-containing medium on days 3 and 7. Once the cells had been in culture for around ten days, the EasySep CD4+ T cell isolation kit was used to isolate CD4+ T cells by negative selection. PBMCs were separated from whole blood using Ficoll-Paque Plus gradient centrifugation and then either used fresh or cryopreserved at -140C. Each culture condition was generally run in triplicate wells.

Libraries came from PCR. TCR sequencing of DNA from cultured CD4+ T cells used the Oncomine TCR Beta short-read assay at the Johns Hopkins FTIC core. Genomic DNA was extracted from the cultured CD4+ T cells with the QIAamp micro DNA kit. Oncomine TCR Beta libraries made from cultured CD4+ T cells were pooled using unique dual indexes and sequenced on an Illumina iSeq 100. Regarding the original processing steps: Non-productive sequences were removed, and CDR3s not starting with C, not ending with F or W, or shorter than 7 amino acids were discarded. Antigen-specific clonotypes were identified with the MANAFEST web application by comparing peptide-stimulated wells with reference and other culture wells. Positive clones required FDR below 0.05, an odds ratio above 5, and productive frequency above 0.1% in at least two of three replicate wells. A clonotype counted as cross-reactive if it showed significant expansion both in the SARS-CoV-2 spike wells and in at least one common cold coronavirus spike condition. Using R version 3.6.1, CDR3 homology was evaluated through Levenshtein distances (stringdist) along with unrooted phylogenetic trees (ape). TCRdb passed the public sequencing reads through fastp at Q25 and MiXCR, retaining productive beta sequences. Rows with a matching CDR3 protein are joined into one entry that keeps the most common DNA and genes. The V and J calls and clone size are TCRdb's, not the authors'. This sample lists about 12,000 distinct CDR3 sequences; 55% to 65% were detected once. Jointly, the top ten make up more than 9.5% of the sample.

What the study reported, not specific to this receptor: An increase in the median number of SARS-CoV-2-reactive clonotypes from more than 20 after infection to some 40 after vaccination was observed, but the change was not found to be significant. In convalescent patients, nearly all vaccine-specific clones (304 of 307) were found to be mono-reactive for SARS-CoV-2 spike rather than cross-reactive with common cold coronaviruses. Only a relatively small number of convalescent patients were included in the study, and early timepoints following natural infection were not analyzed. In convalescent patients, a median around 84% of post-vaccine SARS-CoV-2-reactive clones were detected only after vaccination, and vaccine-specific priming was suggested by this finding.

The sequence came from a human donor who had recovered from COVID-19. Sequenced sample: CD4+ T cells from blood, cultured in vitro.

The CDR3 protein: CATSRDQGATEAFF. The DNA sequence is given as TGTGCCACCAGCAGAGATCAGGGGGCGACTGAAGCTTTCTTT. The V and J segments used are TRBV15 and TRBJ1-1; TRBD1 fits 8 bases in the junction. The CDR3 numbers 14 residues from cysteine through phenylalanine. The only DNA kept is the CDR3, 42 bases in frame from the first base. The germline V and J ends show losses of 0 bases and 5 bases respectively, and no gene match explains 2 bases of the junction. Per the germline V gene (reference sequence), LNHNV is the CDR1 and YYDKDF is the CDR2. The CDR3 plus the reference TRBV15 and TRBJ1-1 genes for the other parts give the full variable domain: DAMVIQNPRYQVTQFGKPVTLSCSQTLNHNVMYWYQQKSSQAPKLLFHYYDKDFNNEADTPDNFQSRRPNTSFCFLDIRSPGLGDTAMYLCATSRDQGATEAFFGQGTRLTVV.